Sequencing of this TCR beta chain was carried out in a study of blood T cells in healthy people across ages. A second PCR, run for roughly 6 to 11 cycles, used a sample-barcoded 5' primer plus a J-beta primer mix. Every cDNA molecule bore a tag from a template-switch adaptor containing 12 random nucleotides. A single record per CDR3 protein comes from TCRdb applying MiXCR to the 5' RACE reads. Altogether roughly 1,300,000 distinct CDR3 sequences are present, around 59% being singletons, with the ten largest covering 6.5% to 8%. Germline V CDR1 and CDR2: LNHNV, YYDKDF (reference sequence). The CDR3 extends over 15 amino acids.

The sequenced sample was blood. This clonotype was obtained from a man younger than 35 in good health. The rearrangement joins TRBV15 to TRBJ2-1; 7 bases agree with TRBD1. The DNA end is a closer match to TRBJ2-7, so the J assignment may be wrong. CDR3 region: CATSRGQGEDYEQYF. CDR3 nucleotides: TGTGCCACCAGCAGAGGTCAGGGGGAAGACTACGAGCAGTACTTC.